Listed below are T cell receptor beta chains from one sample, sequenced in a study of identical twins. A single record per CDR3 protein comes from TCRdb applying MiXCR to the 5' RACE reads. The sample consists of approximately 550,000 distinct CDR3 sequences, about 20% of them appearing once. This sample also appeared in a second study, on yellow fever vaccine responses in identical twins.

The material sequenced was CD4+ T cells sorted from blood. Receptors originate from a woman aged 18-29 years in good health. CDR3s include the opening cysteine and the closing phenylalanine or tryptophan. D genes are given only for firm matches. Clone sizes are given selectively: once, few, many, or a class where the clone is expanded.

V gene: TRBV29-1
J gene: TRBJ1-2
D gene: NA
clone size: NA
CDR3 DNA: TGCAGCGTTGGTAGTCAGGCCCTGTATGGCTACACCTTC
CDR3 protein: CSVGSQALYGYTF

V gene: TRBV12-3/TRBV12-4
J gene: TRBJ2-5
D gene: NA
clone size: many
CDR3 DNA: TGTGCCAGCAGTTTATTGTTCGGGCTAGCGTCAGAGACCCAGTACTTC
CDR3 protein: CASSLLFGLASETQYF

V gene: TRBV24-1
J gene: TRBJ2-2
D gene: NA
clone size: NA
CDR3 DNA: TGTGCCACCAGCCCCTGGCAGACCGGGGAGCTGTTTTTT
CDR3 protein: CATSPWQTGELFF

V gene: TRBV5-1
J gene: TRBJ2-1
D gene: TRBD2
clone size: NA
CDR3 DNA: TGCGCCAGCATGGTGGGTAGCGGGGGGTTGGATGAGCAGTTCTTC
CDR3 protein: CASMVGSGGLDEQFF

V gene: TRBV3-1
J gene: TRBJ2-7
D gene: NA
clone size: NA
CDR3 DNA: TGTGCCAGCAGCCACCCCTTGGCCTTCCGGACCTACGAGCAGTACTTC
CDR3 protein: CASSHPLAFRTYEQYF

V gene: TRBV6-5
J gene: TRBJ2-7
D gene: TRBD2
clone size: NA
CDR3 DNA: TGTGCCAGCAGTTACTCGGGGGTAGCGGGTAGTTACGAGCAGTACTTC
CDR3 protein: CASSYSGVAGSYEQYF

V gene: TRBV20-1
J gene: TRBJ2-6
D gene: NA
clone size: NA
CDR3 DNA: TGCAGTGCACCTACTAGCCCCTCTGGGGCCAACGTCCTGACTTTC
CDR3 protein: CSAPTSPSGANVLTF

V gene: TRBV6-5
J gene: TRBJ2-3
D gene: NA
clone size: NA
CDR3 DNA: TGTGCCAGCAGTTACTTCGGCAGCACAGATACGCAGTATTTT
CDR3 protein: CASSYFGSTDTQYF

V gene: TRBV3-1
J gene: TRBJ2-7
D gene: NA
clone size: NA
CDR3 DNA: TGTGCCAGCAGCCAAGACGCCCGGCACTACGAGCAGTGCTTC
CDR3 protein: CASSQDARHYEQCF

V gene: TRBV24-1
J gene: TRBJ2-3
D gene: NA
clone size: few
CDR3 DNA: TGTGCCACCAGTGACTACACAGATACGCAGTATTTT
CDR3 protein: CATSDYTDTQYF

V gene: TRBV6-5
J gene: TRBJ2-7
D gene: NA
clone size: NA
CDR3 DNA: TGTGCCAGCAGTCCGGGGTGGGAGCAGTACTTC
CDR3 protein: CASSPGWEQYF

V gene: TRBV28
J gene: TRBJ1-1
D gene: NA
clone size: few
CDR3 DNA: TGTGCCGCCCAGGGGAACACTGAAGCTTTCTTT
CDR3 protein: CAAQGNTEAFF

V gene: TRBV5-1
J gene: TRBJ2-3
D gene: TRBD1
clone size: NA
CDR3 DNA: TGCGCCAGCACCAGACAGGGGTCGGGGGATACGCAGTATTTT
CDR3 protein: CASTRQGSGDTQYF

V gene: TRBV12-3/TRBV12-4
J gene: TRBJ1-2
D gene: NA
clone size: few
CDR3 DNA: TGTGCCAGCAGTATAAGGGAGGGGCATGGCTACACCTTC
CDR3 protein: CASSIREGHGYTF

V gene: TRBV3-1
J gene: TRBJ2-1
D gene: NA
clone size: NA
CDR3 DNA: TGTGCCAGCAGCCAACTTCTGGATGAGCAGTTCTTC
CDR3 protein: CASSQLLDEQFF

V gene: TRBV5-8
J gene: TRBJ2-1
D gene: TRBD1
clone size: NA
CDR3 DNA: TGTGCCAGCAGCGCGGACAGGGGCAAGGTGCAGTTCTTC
CDR3 protein: CASSADRGKVQFF

V gene: TRBV29-1
J gene: TRBJ1-1
D gene: NA
clone size: NA
CDR3 DNA: TGCAGCGCCATCCGGGACACTGAAGCTTTCTTT
CDR3 protein: CSAIRDTEAFF

V gene: TRBV5-5
J gene: TRBJ2-7
D gene: TRBD1
clone size: NA
CDR3 DNA: TGTGCCAGCAGCTTGGGGACAGGGCGCTACGAGCAGTACTTC
CDR3 protein: CASSLGTGRYEQYF

V gene: TRBV6-1
J gene: TRBJ2-3
D gene: NA
clone size: NA
CDR3 DNA: TGTGCCAGCAGCTCCCCACTAGCTAGCACAGATACGCAGTATTTT
CDR3 protein: CASSSPLASTDTQYF

V gene: TRBV28
J gene: TRBJ1-6
D gene: NA
clone size: few
CDR3 DNA: TGTGCCAGCAGTACCCCGGAGTTTAATTCACCCCTCCACTTT
CDR3 protein: CASSTPEFNSPLHF

V gene: TRBV7-8
J gene: TRBJ2-1
D gene: TRBD2
clone size: NA
CDR3 DNA: TGTGCCAGCAGCCTACCGGGACTAGCGCGAGACAATGAGCAGTTCTTC
CDR3 protein: CASSLPGLARDNEQFF

V gene: TRBV3-1
J gene: TRBJ2-7
D gene: NA
clone size: NA
CDR3 DNA: TGTGCCAGCTGCCAACAGGGATCCAGGACCTACGAGCAGTACTTC
CDR3 protein: CASCQQGSRTYEQYF

V gene: TRBV3-1
J gene: TRBJ1-1
D gene: NA
clone size: NA
CDR3 DNA: TGTGCCAGCAGCCAAGACGGGGGGAACACTGAAGCTTTCTTT
CDR3 protein: CASSQDGGNTEAFF

V gene: TRBV12-3/TRBV12-4
J gene: TRBJ1-1
D gene: TRBD1
clone size: NA
CDR3 DNA: TGTGCCAGCAGCCTGACAGGGAGGGGGATGAACACTGAAGCTTTCTTT
CDR3 protein: CASSLTGRGMNTEAFF

V gene: TRBV6-5
J gene: TRBJ1-2
D gene: TRBD1
clone size: NA
CDR3 DNA: TGTGCCAGCAGTTACGGACAGGGAGTCAACTATGGCTACACCTTC
CDR3 protein: CASSYGQGVNYGYTF

V gene: TRBV29-1
J gene: TRBJ2-7
D gene: TRBD1
clone size: NA
CDR3 DNA: TGCAGCGTTTTATCGGTCGGGGGACAGGGCGGCTACGAGCAGTACTTC
CDR3 protein: CSVLSVGGQGGYEQYF

V gene: TRBV11-2
J gene: TRBJ2-2
D gene: NA
clone size: NA
CDR3 DNA: TGTGCCAGCAGCCGCCAACCCCGGGACTCCGAGGAGCTGTTTTTT
CDR3 protein: CASSRQPRDSEELFF

V gene: TRBV20-1
J gene: TRBJ2-1
D gene: NA
clone size: few
CDR3 DNA: TGCAGTGCTAGAAGATTAGGCAATTCCCGAGAGCAGTTCTTC
CDR3 protein: CSARRLGNSREQFF

V gene: TRBV6-6
J gene: TRBJ1-2
D gene: NA
clone size: NA
CDR3 DNA: TGTGCCAGCATCAGGGGTGGTGGCTACACCTTC
CDR3 protein: CASIRGGGYTF

V gene: TRBV20-1
J gene: TRBJ2-7
D gene: NA
clone size: NA
CDR3 DNA: TGCAGTGCTAGCGGCGGCCGCTCCTACGAGCAGTACTTC
CDR3 protein: CSASGGRSYEQYF

V gene: TRBV24-1
J gene: TRBJ2-1
D gene: TRBD2
clone size: NA
CDR3 DNA: TGTGCCACCAGTGATCCCAGACTAGCGGGAGTGCGTGAGCAGTTCTTC
CDR3 protein: CATSDPRLAGVREQFF

V gene: TRBV12-3/TRBV12-4
J gene: TRBJ2-3
D gene: NA
clone size: NA
CDR3 DNA: TGTGCCAGCAGTTTGGACTACCGTGCATTCACAGATACGCAGTATTTT
CDR3 protein: CASSLDYRAFTDTQYF

V gene: TRBV15
J gene: TRBJ1-2
D gene: TRBD1
clone size: few
CDR3 DNA: TGTGCCACCAGCAGAGTTGGGACAGTGGGGGCCTATGGCTACACCTTC
CDR3 protein: CATSRVGTVGAYGYTF

V gene: TRBV2
J gene: TRBJ2-2
D gene: TRBD2
clone size: many
CDR3 DNA: TGTGCCAGCAGTGAAGCGCTTCGAACTAGCGGCCCCACCGGGGAGCTGTTTTTT
CDR3 protein: CASSEALRTSGPTGELFF

V gene: TRBV6-1
J gene: TRBJ2-1
D gene: TRBD2
clone size: many
CDR3 DNA: TGTGCCAGCAGTCATAGCGGGGGCTCCTACAATGAGCAGTTCTTC
CDR3 protein: CASSHSGGSYNEQFF